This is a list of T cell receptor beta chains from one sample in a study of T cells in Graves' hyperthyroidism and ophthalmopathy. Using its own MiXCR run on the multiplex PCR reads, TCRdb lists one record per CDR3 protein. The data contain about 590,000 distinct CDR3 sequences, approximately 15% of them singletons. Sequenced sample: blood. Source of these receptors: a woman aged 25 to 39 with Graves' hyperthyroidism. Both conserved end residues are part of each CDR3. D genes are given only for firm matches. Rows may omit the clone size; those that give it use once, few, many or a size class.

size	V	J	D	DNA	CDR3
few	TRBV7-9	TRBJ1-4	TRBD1	TGTGCCAGCAGCCGCGGGACAGATGAAAAACTGTTTTTT	CASSRGTDEKLFF
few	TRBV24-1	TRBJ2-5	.	TGTGCCACCAGTGATCCCACGGGGTGGGGAGAGACCCAGTACTTC	CATSDPTGWGETQYF
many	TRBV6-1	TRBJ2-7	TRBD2	TGTGCCAGCAGTGCGCGGGGGGCACTAGCGGGAGTGGAAGAGCAGTACTTC	CASSARGALAGVEEQYF
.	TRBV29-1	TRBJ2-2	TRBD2	TGCAGCGCGGGGACTAGCGGAAACACCGGGGAGCTGTTTTTT	CSAGTSGNTGELFF
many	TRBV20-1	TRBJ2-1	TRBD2	TGCAGTGCTCGTGTTAGCGGGACACTCTACAATGAGCAGTTCTTC	CSARVSGTLYNEQFF
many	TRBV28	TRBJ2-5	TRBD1	TGTGCCAGCAGTTTCCTCTTTCTTCGGGGACAGGGACTCCAAGAGACCCAGTACTTC	CASSFLFLRGQGLQETQYF
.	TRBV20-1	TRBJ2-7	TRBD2	TGCAGTGCTAGGGGGGAGGCGGGAGGGATCCTCCTGAACGAGCAGTACTTC	CSARGEAGGILLNEQYF
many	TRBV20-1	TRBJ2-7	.	TGCAGTGCTCAAGGGCCAGCGGTCGAGCAGTACTTC	CSAQGPAVEQYF
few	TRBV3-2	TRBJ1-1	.	TGTGCCAGCAGCCATCCCCCAGGGTCTACGGAAGCTTTCTTT	CASSHPPGSTEAFF
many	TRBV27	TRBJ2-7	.	TGTGCCAGCAGTTTTTCGGGTGGATCAGGAGTCCTCTCCGAGCAGTACTTC	CASSFSGGSGVLSEQYF